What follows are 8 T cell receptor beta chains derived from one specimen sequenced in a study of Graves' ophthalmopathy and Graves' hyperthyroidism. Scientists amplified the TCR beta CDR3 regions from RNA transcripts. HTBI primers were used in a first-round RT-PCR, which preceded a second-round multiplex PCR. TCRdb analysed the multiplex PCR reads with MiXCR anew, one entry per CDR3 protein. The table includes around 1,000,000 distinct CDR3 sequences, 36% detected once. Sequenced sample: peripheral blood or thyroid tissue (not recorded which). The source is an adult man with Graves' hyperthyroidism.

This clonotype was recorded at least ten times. CDR3 loop: CASSQTTGTSTEAFF. The CDR3 nucleotides are TGTGCCAGCAGCCAGACTACCGGGACCTCCACTGAAGCTTTCTTT. V gene TRBV3-1 combines with J gene TRBJ1-1, with D possibly matching TRBD1 (5 bases). V was clipped by 3 bases and J by 4 bases, with 15 bases between them. This CDR3 is 15 amino acids long. CDR1 and CDR2 from the germline V gene are LGHDT and YNNKEL (reference sequence). The full variable domain, with the rest looked up from reference TRBV3-1 and TRBJ1-1, is DTAVSQTPKYLVTQMGNDKSIKCEQNLGHDTMYWYKQDSKKFLKIMFSYNNKELIINETVPNRFSPKSPDKAHLNLHINSLELGDSAVYFCASSQTTGTSTEAFFGQGTRLTVV.

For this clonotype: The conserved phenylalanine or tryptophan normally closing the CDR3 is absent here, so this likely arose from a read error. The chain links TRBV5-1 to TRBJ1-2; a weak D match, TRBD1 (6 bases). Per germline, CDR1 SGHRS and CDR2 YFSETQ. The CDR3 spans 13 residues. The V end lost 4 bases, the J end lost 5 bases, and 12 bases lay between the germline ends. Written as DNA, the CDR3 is TGCGCCAGCAGCCTCGGACAGTGGTATGGCTACACCCTC. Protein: CASSLGQWYGYTL.

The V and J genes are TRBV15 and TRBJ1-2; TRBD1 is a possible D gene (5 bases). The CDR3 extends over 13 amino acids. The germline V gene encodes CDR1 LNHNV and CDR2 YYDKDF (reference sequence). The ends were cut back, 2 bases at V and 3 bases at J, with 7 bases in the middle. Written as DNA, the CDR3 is TGTGCCACCAGCAGATCGACAGACTATGGCTACACCTTC. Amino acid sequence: CATSRSTDYGYTF. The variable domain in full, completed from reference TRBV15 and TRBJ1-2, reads DAMVIQNPRYQVTQFGKPVTLSCSQTLNHNVMYWYQQKSSQAPKLLFHYYDKDFNNEADTPDNFQSRRPNTSFCFLDIRSPGLGDTAMYLCATSRSTDYGYTFGSGTRLTVV.

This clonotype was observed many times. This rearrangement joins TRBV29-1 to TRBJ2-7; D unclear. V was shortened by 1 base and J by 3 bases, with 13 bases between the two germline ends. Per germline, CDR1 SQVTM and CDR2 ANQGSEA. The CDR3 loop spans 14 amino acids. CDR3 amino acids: CSVEGGQANYEQYF. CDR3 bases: TGCAGCGTTGAAGGTGGGCAGGCTAACTACGAGCAGTACTTC.

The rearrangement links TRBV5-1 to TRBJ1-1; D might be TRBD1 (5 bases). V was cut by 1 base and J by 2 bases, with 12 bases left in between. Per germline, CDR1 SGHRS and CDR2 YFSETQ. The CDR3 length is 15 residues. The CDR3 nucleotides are TGCGCCAGCAGCTTGAGGGGCAGATATAACACTGAAGCTTTCTTT. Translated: CASSLRGRYNTEAFF. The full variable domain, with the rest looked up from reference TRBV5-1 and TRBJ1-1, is KAGVTQTPRYLIKTRGQQVTLSCSPISGHRSVSWYQQTPGQGLQFLFEYFSETQRNKGNFPGRFSGRQFSNSRSEMNVSTLELGDSALYLCASSLRGRYNTEAFFGQGTRLTVV.

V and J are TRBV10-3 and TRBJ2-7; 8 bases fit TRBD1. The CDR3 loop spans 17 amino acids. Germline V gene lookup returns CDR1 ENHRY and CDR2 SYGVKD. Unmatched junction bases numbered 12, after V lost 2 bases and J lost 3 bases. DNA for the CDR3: TGTGCCATCAGTGAGCGGGGGTCCGGGACAGGCAACTACGAGCAGTACTTC. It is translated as CAISERGSGTGNYEQYF.

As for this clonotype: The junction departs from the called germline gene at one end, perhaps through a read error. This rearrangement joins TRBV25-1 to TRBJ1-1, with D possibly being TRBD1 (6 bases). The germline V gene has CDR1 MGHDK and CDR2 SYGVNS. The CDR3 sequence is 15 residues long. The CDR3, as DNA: TGTGCCAGCAGTGAAACAGGGATTCGAAACGCTGAAGCTTCCTTT. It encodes CASSETGIRNAEASF.

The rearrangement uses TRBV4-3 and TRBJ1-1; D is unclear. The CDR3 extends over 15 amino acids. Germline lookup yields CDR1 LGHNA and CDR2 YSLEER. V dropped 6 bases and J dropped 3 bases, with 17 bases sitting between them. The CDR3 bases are TGCGCCAGCAGTGAAACAGAAGCAAGTGACACTGAAGCTTTCTTT. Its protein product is CASSETEASDTEAFF.